The 9 T cell receptor beta chains given below trace back to one sample, sequenced in a study of shared clonotypes between healthy human individuals. Profiling relied on immunoSEQ multiplex PCR, and the TCRdb table lists in-frame clones only, not all of them. The sample shows 2 million to 2.5 million clones, roughly 96% of them seen only once. Specimen: naive CD4+ T cells sorted from blood. Subset here: CD45RA+ positively selected. These receptors came from a man in his late teens or twenties in good health.

The rearrangement uses TRBV18 and TRBJ2-7, with 11 bases fitting TRBD1. V was clipped by 5 bases and J by 7 bases; unmatched bases: 4. The V gene's germline CDR1 is KGHSH and CDR2 LQKENI. This CDR3 is built from 13 residues. The CDR3 sequence is CASSSDRGQEQYF. CDR3 DNA: TGTGCCAGCTCATCGGACAGGGGGCAAGAGCAGTACTTC. Variable domain in full (rest from reference TRBV18 and TRBJ2-7): NAGVMQNPRHLVRRRGQEARLRCSPMKGHSHVYWYRQLPEEGLKFMVYLQKENIIDESGMPKERFSAEFPKEGPSILRIQQVVRGDSAAYFCASSSDRGQEQYFGPGTRLTVT.

This rearrangement joins TRBV2 to TRBJ1-6; weak D call: TRBD1 (5 bases). Germline V CDR1 and CDR2: SNHLY, FYNNEI. CDR3 size: 14 residues. V dropped 2 bases and J dropped 8 bases, with 10 bases sitting between them. The CDR3 is CASSERGGDSPLHF. The CDR3 DNA reads as TGTGCCAGCAGTGAAAGGGGAGGAGATTCACCCCTCCACTTT.

Only one count was recorded for this clone. This sample includes further DNA sequences coding for the same CDR3. The chain has TRBV18 and TRBJ2-2; 9 nucleotides line up with TRBD1. The CDR3 is 14 amino acids. Germline V gene sequence: CDR1 KGHSH, CDR2 LQKENI. The V gene end was trimmed by 5 bases and the J gene end by 6 bases; junction bases not matched to a gene: 4. Written as DNA, the CDR3 is TGTGCCAGCTCAAGACAGGGGGAGGCCGGGGAGCTGTTTTTT. It encodes CASSRQGEAGELFF.

Comment on this clone: The same CDR3 can be traced to other DNA sequences in this sample. V is TRBV10-3 and J is TRBJ1-1, with 8 bases lining up with TRBD1. J lost 1 base, V lost 6 bases, and 1 base had no gene match. The CDR3 spans 13 residues. From germline, CDR1 is ENHRY and CDR2 SYGVKD. CDR3 sequence: CAIRGTGNTEAFF. For the CDR3, the DNA is TGTGCCATCAGAGGGACAGGGAACACTGAAGCTTTCTTT.

The chain recombines TRBV6-5 with TRBJ1-2; TRBD1 might be the D (6 bases). Trimming took off 6 bases at V and 3 bases at J, with 14 bases between the two ends. CDR3 length equals 14 residues. CDR1 and CDR2 from the germline V gene are MNHEY and SVGAGI. As DNA, the CDR3 is TGTGCCAGCAGACCCCAGGGGTTTTACTATGGCTACACCTTC. Protein: CASRPQGFYYGYTF.

CDR3 region: CASSLDSWNTEAFF. The CDR3 DNA follows: TGTGCCAGCAGCTTAGATTCCTGGAACACTGAAGCTTTCTTT. This chain connects TRBV11-2 to TRBJ1-1; D is unresolved. CDR1 and CDR2 from the germline V gene are SGHAT and FQNNGV. CDR3 length: 14 amino acids. Trimming left V 0 bases short and J 1 base short, with 6 bases between.

The V and J genes are TRBV30 and TRBJ1-1; D perhaps matches TRBD1 (6 bases). Germline CDR1 reads GTSNPN; CDR2 reads SVGIG (reference sequence). V lost 3 bases and J lost 1, with 12 bases in between. This CDR3 has 14 amino acids. CDR3 sequence: CAWRPPGQNTEAFF. The CDR3 DNA reads TGTGCCTGGAGACCCCCGGGACAGAACACTGAAGCTTTCTTT.

This clone was counted a single time. V and J are TRBV28 and TRBJ2-6; D uncertain. CDR1 and CDR2 (germline): MDHEN, SYDVKM. CDR3 size: 13 residues. Trimming removed 7 bases from V and 0 bases from J, with 4 bases in between. CDR3 region: CASIPSGANVLTF. CDR3 DNA sequence: TGTGCCAGCATCCCCTCTGGGGCCAACGTCCTGACTTTC.

J is TRBJ2-5 and V is TRBV7-9; a possible D gene is TRBD1 (5 bases). Germline CDR1 is SEHNR and CDR2 is FQNEAQ (reference sequence). The length of the CDR3 is 15 residues. V was cut by 0 bases and J by 1 base, with 9 bases left in between. CDR3 in DNA: TGTGCCAGCAGCTTAGCCTTAACAGGCCAAGAGACCCAGTACTTC. Translating gives CASSLALTGQETQYF.